This TCR beta chain was documented in a study of circulating and synovial CD4+ cells in juvenile arthritis. The CDR3 length is 15 residues. V shed 4 bases, J shed 7 bases, and the junction held 8 bases outside the gene matches. Germline assignment: CDR1 SGHAT and CDR2 FQNNGV. Study outcomes and limitations: Bulk blood CD4 samples held at least an order of magnitude more or fewer genomes than CPL. Traditional Vbeta family usage analysis missed the pathogenic-like versus bulk difference.

The data were produced by immunoSEQ multiplex PCR, yet TCRdb's version contains in-frame clones alone and is incomplete. The repertoire holds around 32,000 clones, nearly 95% seen once, with 0.55% to 0.85% in the top ten. Concerning this clone: Its antigen is as yet unknown.

The clonotype originates from a human donor with juvenile idiopathic arthritis. The sample was CD4+ T cells from blood. The rearrangement joins TRBV11-2 to TRBJ2-1, with 9 positions matching TRBD1. In DNA, the CDR3 is TGTGCCAGCAGCTACGGGACAGGGTCAAGGAATGAGCAGTTCTTC. Encoded protein: CASSYGTGSRNEQFF.